The rows below give T cell receptor beta chains drawn from one sample of a study of PD-L1 blockade in urothelial cancer. TCRdb's table, derived via immunoSEQ multiplex PCR, lists solely in-frame clones and lacks some. The sample gives roughly 50,000 clones, 70% to 85% of which show up once; 3.6% is in the top ten. The input for sequencing was PBMCs, taken around atezolizumab (anti-PD-L1) treatment. Receptors were obtained from a man in his 70s with urothelial cancer. CDR3s include the opening cysteine and the closing phenylalanine or tryptophan. The D gene is left open where the match is weak. Clone size is given for some rows only: seen once, a few or many times, or a class if the clone is expanded.

size: .
D: .
length: 13
V: TRBV19
J: TRBJ1-5
DNA: TGTGCCAGTAGTATAATGACTAATCAGCCCCAGCATTTT
CDR3: CASSIMTNQPQHF

size: .
D: .
length: 12
V: TRBV6-1
J: TRBJ1-1
DNA: TGTGCCAGCACTACAGGGTTCACTGAAGCTTTCTTT
CDR3: CASTTGFTEAFF

size: .
D: TRBD1
length: 15
V: TRBV5-4
J: TRBJ1-2
DNA: TGTGCCAGCAGCCACCGAACGACAGGGAACTATGGCTACACCTTC
CDR3: CASSHRTTGNYGYTF

size: .
D: TRBD2
length: 16
V: TRBV7-3
J: TRBJ2-3
DNA: TGTGCCAGCAGCTTAACCAGCGGGGGTAGCACAGATACGCAGTATTTT
CDR3: CASSLTSGGSTDTQYF

size: .
D: .
length: 13
V: TRBV5-4
J: TRBJ2-5
DNA: TGTGCCAGCAGCTTGGAAGGGGGAGAGACCCAGTACTTC
CDR3: CASSLEGGETQYF

size: .
D: TRBD1
length: 13
V: TRBV9
J: TRBJ2-7
DNA: TGTGCCAGCAGCGCTAGACAGGGTGACGAGCAGTACTTC
CDR3: CASSARQGDEQYF

size: once
D: .
length: 13
V: TRBV28
J: TRBJ2-3
DNA: TGTGCCAGCTCTGACAGTAGCACAGATACGCAGTATTTT
CDR3: CASSDSSTDTQYF

size: few
D: TRBD1
length: 15
V: TRBV19
J: TRBJ2-3
DNA: TGTGCCAGTAGTACGGGGGACAGGGCCGGGCGGGCGCAGTATTTT
CDR3: CASSTGDRAGRAQYF

size: .
D: .
length: 14
V: TRBV11-2
J: TRBJ1-6
DNA: TGTGCCAGCTCCAGACAGACATATAATTCACCCCTCCACTTT
CDR3: CASSRQTYNSPLHF

size: .
D: TRBD1
length: 13
V: TRBV6-1
J: TRBJ2-5
DNA: TGTGCCAGCAGTCTACGGACAGGGTGGACCCAGTACTTC
CDR3: CASSLRTGWTQYF

size: .
D: TRBD1
length: 17
V: TRBV5-4
J: TRBJ2-2
DNA: TGTGCCAGCAGCTTGGGGGACAGGCCCGCGAACACCGGGGAGCTGTTTTTT
CDR3: CASSLGDRPANTGELFF

size: .
D: TRBD1
length: 14
V: TRBV10-2
J: TRBJ1-2
DNA: TGCGCCAGCAGTGGGGTCGACAGGGGAGAGGGCTACACCTTC
CDR3: CASSGVDRGEGYTF

size: .
D: TRBD1
length: 14
V: TRBV7-9
J: TRBJ2-1
DNA: TGTGCCAGCAGCCCAGGGACAGCTTACAATGAGCAGTTCTTC
CDR3: CASSPGTAYNEQFF

size: .
D: TRBD2
length: 18
V: TRBV11-3
J: TRBJ2-3
DNA: TGTGCCAGCAGCTCTTCGGGGCTAGCGGGAGGGCCCGAGGATACGCAGTATTTT
CDR3: CASSSSGLAGGPEDTQYF

size: .
D: .
length: 13
V: TRBV11-3
J: TRBJ2-7
DNA: TGTGCCAGCAGCTTGCAGGGGTCGGGCGAGCAGTACTTC
CDR3: CASSLQGSGEQYF

size: .
D: .
length: 16
V: TRBV7-9
J: TRBJ1-4
DNA: TGTGCCAGCAGCTATGACTTCGGACAGAGGAGAGAAAAACTGTTTTTT
CDR3: CASSYDFGQRREKLFF

size: .
D: TRBD2
length: 15
V: TRBV6-1
J: TRBJ2-1
DNA: TGTGCCAGCAGTGCAAATAGCGGGATGGGGGATGAGCAGTTCTTC
CDR3: CASSANSGMGDEQFF

size: few
D: .
length: 14
V: TRBV6-1
J: TRBJ2-3
DNA: TGTGCCAGCAGCCTGGACAAAAGCACAGATACGCAGTATTTT
CDR3: CASSLDKSTDTQYF

size: few
D: .
length: 13
V: TRBV28
J: TRBJ2-3
DNA: TGTGCCAGCGGCGAACTAGCCACAGATACGCAGTATTTT
CDR3: CASGELATDTQYF

size: .
D: TRBD2
length: 16
V: TRBV18
J: TRBJ2-3
DNA: TGTGCCAGCTCACCCAGACTAGCGGGAGGTCCAGATACGCAGTATTTT
CDR3: CASSPRLAGGPDTQYF

size: .
D: TRBD1
length: 15
V: TRBV10-3
J: TRBJ1-1
DNA: TGTGCCATCAGTAAACCAGGGGGCAGGGGGGGTGAAGCTTTCTTT
CDR3: CAISKPGGRGGEAFF

size: .
D: .
length: 13
V: TRBV10-3
J: TRBJ2-3
DNA: TGTGCCATCGCCCCCGGTGGCACAGATACGCAGTATTTT
CDR3: CAIAPGGTDTQYF

size: once
D: .
length: 14
V: TRBV5-1
J: TRBJ2-4
DNA: TGCGCCAGCAGCCCGGGCGGGCCCAAAAACATTCAGTACTTC
CDR3: CASSPGGPKNIQYF

size: few
D: .
length: 16
V: TRBV5-1
J: TRBJ2-7
DNA: TGCGCCAGCAGCTTGGAATTGGGCAGGCAGACCTACGAGCAGTACTTC
CDR3: CASSLELGRQTYEQYF

size: .
D: TRBD1
length: 12
V: TRBV5-6
J: TRBJ2-1
DNA: TGTGCCAGCAGTTTGGACAGGGGCCCGCAGTTCTTC
CDR3: CASSLDRGPQFF

size: .
D: .
length: 15
V: TRBV19
J: TRBJ2-5
DNA: TGTGCCAGTAGTGCCCAGGGATCGGGCCAAGAGACCCAGTACTTC
CDR3: CASSAQGSGQETQYF

size: .
D: .
length: 18
V: TRBV7-2
J: TRBJ2-3
DNA: TGTGCCAGCAGCTCCGGATGGCGCGGGGTCAAATTGCAAAATACGCAGTATTTT
CDR3: CASSSGWRGVKLQNTQYF

size: once
D: TRBD2
length: 18
V: TRBV11-2
J: TRBJ2-1
DNA: TGTGCCAGCAGCTTCCGGACTAGCGGGCGTCCTAAGGACAATGAGCAGTTCTTC
CDR3: CASSFRTSGRPKDNEQFF

size: .
D: .
length: 16
V: TRBV5-1
J: TRBJ1-2
DNA: TGCGCCAGCAGCTTGGGGGGGCAACAAGCTAACTATGGCTACACCTTC
CDR3: CASSLGGQQANYGYTF

size: .
D: TRBD1
length: 14
V: TRBV7-2
J: TRBJ2-1
DNA: TGTGCCAGCAGAGCCGGACAGGGCCGGTGGGAGCAGTTCTTC
CDR3: CASRAGQGRWEQFF

size: .
D: .
length: 13
V: TRBV6-6
J: TRBJ2-7
DNA: TGTGCCAGCAGTTACTCTACTGCCGGCGAGCAGTACTTC
CDR3: CASSYSTAGEQYF

size: .
D: TRBD2
length: 15
V: TRBV7-9
J: TRBJ2-7
DNA: TGTGCCAGCAGCGCTCGGGGGACTAGCGGCTACGAGCAGTACTTC
CDR3: CASSARGTSGYEQYF

size: .
D: TRBD1
length: 14
V: TRBV6-6
J: TRBJ1-1
DNA: TGTGCCAGCAGTTCCCAGGGGGTTGCCACTGAAGCTTTCTTT
CDR3: CASSSQGVATEAFF

size: .
D: .
length: 15
V: TRBV6-1
J: TRBJ1-5
DNA: TGTGCCAGCAGTGAATTAGCAGGGATCGGTCAGCCCCAGCATTTT
CDR3: CASSELAGIGQPQHF

size: .
D: .
length: 12
V: TRBV30
J: TRBJ2-5
DNA: TGTGCCTGGAGTGGGGGGAGGGAGACCCAGTACTTC
CDR3: CAWSGGRETQYF

size: few
D: .
length: 15
V: TRBV27
J: TRBJ2-1
DNA: TGTGCCAGCAGTTTGGTCCCTAGCTCCTACAATGAGCAGTTCTTC
CDR3: CASSLVPSSYNEQFF

size: .
D: .
length: 13
V: TRBV5-1
J: TRBJ2-5
DNA: TGCGCCAGCAGCTTGGGCAGGGCAGAGACCCAGTACTTC
CDR3: CASSLGRAETQYF

size: once
D: TRBD1
length: 15
V: TRBV5-4
J: TRBJ1-1
DNA: TGTGCCAGCAGCCTCATAGGGACAGGGCACACTGAAGCTTTCTTT
CDR3: CASSLIGTGHTEAFF

size: .
D: TRBD1
length: 15
V: TRBV27
J: TRBJ2-3
DNA: TGTGCCAGCAGTTTCCGGGACAGTAGGACAGATACGCAGTATTTT
CDR3: CASSFRDSRTDTQYF

size: once
D: .
length: 16
V: TRBV9
J: TRBJ2-2
DNA: TGTGCCAGCAGCGTGAGGACAGTAACGAACACCGGGGAGCTGTTTTTT
CDR3: CASSVRTVTNTGELFF

size: .
D: .
length: 14
V: TRBV2
J: TRBJ1-5
DNA: TGTGCCAGCAGTGGACAGCAAATAAATCAGCCCCAGCATTTT
CDR3: CASSGQQINQPQHF

size: .
D: TRBD2
length: 14
V: TRBV6-4
J: TRBJ2-1
DNA: TGTGCCAGCAAACTCCAAGCGGGGAACAATGAGCAGTTCTTC
CDR3: CASKLQAGNNEQFF

size: .
D: .
length: 12
V: TRBV15
J: TRBJ2-1
DNA: TGTGCCACCAGCAGAGAGGGAGGTGAGCAGTTCTTC
CDR3: CATSREGGEQFF

size: .
D: .
length: 16
V: TRBV7-8
J: TRBJ1-2
DNA: TGTGCCAGCAGCTTAGTAGGGGTCCCTGGAAACTATGGCTACACCTTC
CDR3: CASSLVGVPGNYGYTF

size: .
D: .
length: 14
V: TRBV4-1
J: TRBJ2-1
DNA: TGCGCCAGCAGCCAAGAGAGGAATTACAATGAGCAGTTCTTC
CDR3: CASSQERNYNEQFF

size: .
D: TRBD2
length: 18
V: TRBV7-3
J: TRBJ2-1
DNA: TGTGCCAGCAGCCCCGGACTAGCGGGAGGGGGGTTAACCAATGAGCAGTTCTTC
CDR3: CASSPGLAGGGLTNEQFF

size: .
D: .
length: 13
V: TRBV19
J: TRBJ2-5
DNA: TGTGCCAGTAGTCTGTACAGCCAAGAGACCCAGTACTTC
CDR3: CASSLYSQETQYF

size: few
D: TRBD1
length: 15
V: TRBV29-1
J: TRBJ1-1
DNA: TGCAGCGTTGAAGAGCCGGGACAGGGAAACACTGAAGCTTTCTTT
CDR3: CSVEEPGQGNTEAFF

size: .
D: .
length: 14
V: TRBV18
J: TRBJ2-5
DNA: TGTGCCAGCTCACTACTTCGGACAGAAGAGACCCAGTACTTC
CDR3: CASSLLRTEETQYF

size: .
D: TRBD1
length: 15
V: TRBV4-2
J: TRBJ1-2
DNA: TGTGCCAGCAGCCTTCGGACAGGCGCCCTGGATGGCTACACCTTC
CDR3: CASSLRTGALDGYTF

size: .
D: .
length: 15
V: TRBV27
J: TRBJ1-1
DNA: TGTGCCAGCAGTTTCTTAGGACAGCCTCGCCCTGAAGCTTTCTTT
CDR3: CASSFLGQPRPEAFF

size: .
D: .
length: 14
V: TRBV28
J: TRBJ1-5
DNA: TGTGCCAGCAGTTTCGGGACACGTAATCAGCCCCAGCATTTT
CDR3: CASSFGTRNQPQHF

size: .
D: .
length: 16
V: TRBV2
J: TRBJ1-5
DNA: TGTGCCAGCAGTAATGGGGGCAGGGGAAGGGGACAGCCCCAGCATTTT
CDR3: CASSNGGRGRGQPQHF

size: few
D: .
length: 13
V: TRBV19
J: TRBJ1-1
DNA: TGTGCCAGTACCCTCGGGGGGGACACTGAAGCTTTCTTT
CDR3: CASTLGGDTEAFF

size: .
D: .
length: 13
V: TRBV28
J: TRBJ1-1
DNA: TGTGCCAGCAGTGCGAGGCCGAACACTGAAGCTTTCTTT
CDR3: CASSARPNTEAFF

size: .
D: .
length: 15
V: TRBV7-8
J: TRBJ2-1
DNA: TGTGCCAGCAGCTTAGCACAGAGCTCCTACAATGAGCAGTTCTTC
CDR3: CASSLAQSSYNEQFF